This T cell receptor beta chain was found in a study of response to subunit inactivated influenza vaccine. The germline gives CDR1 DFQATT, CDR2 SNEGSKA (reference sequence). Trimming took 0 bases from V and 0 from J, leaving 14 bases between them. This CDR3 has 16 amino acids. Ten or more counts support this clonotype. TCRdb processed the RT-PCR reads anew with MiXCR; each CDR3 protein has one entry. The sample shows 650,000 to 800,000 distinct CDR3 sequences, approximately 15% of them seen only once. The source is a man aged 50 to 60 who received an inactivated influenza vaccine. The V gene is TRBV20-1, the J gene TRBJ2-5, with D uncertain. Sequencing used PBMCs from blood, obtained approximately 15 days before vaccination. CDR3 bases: TGCAGTGCTAGAGATCTGCTAGGAACAAACCAAGAGACCCAGTACTTC. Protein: CSARDLLGTNQETQYF.